The 26 T cell receptor beta chains given below trace back to one sample, sequenced in a study of cytomegalovirus exposure and HLA in healthy donors. Repertoires were generated with immunoSEQ multiplex PCR, while TCRdb's copy carries only in-frame clones and drops some. This sample has 200,000 or so clones; over 75% occur once, and the top ten carry 1.5% to 2%. The specimen was PBMCs. Receptors originate from a young woman in good health and CMV-seropositive.

The chain is built from TRBV28 and TRBJ2-3, with TRBD1 as a possible D gene (6 bases). The CDR3 extends over 14 amino acids. The V gene's germline CDR1 is MDHEN and CDR2 SYDVKM. V was shortened by 5 bases and J by 0 bases, with 9 bases between the two germline ends. The CDR3 loop reads CASSLRGSTDTQYF. The CDR3 coding sequence is TGTGCCAGCAGTCTCAGGGGTAGCACAGATACGCAGTATTTT.

The count of this clone is one. The V call is TRBV27, the J call TRBJ1-1; D gene ambiguous. Trimming cost V 2 bases and J 0 bases, with 10 bases left between them. CDR1 is MNHEY and CDR2 is SMNVEV in the germline V gene (reference sequence). This CDR3 contains 15 residues. CDR3 in DNA: TGTGCCAGCAGTTTAAGTCCGGGGTTGAACACTGAAGCTTTCTTT. It translates to CASSLSPGLNTEAFF.

The chain has TRBV4-1 and TRBJ2-7; 8 bases map to TRBD2. This CDR3 region has 15 residues. Germline CDR1 is MGHRA and CDR2 is YSYEKL. Unmatched junction bases numbered 13, after V lost 8 bases and J lost 4 bases. Here the CDR3 DNA reads TGCGCCAGCGCAAGCGGGAGTACAAATGGGTACGAGCAGTACTTC. Amino acids: CASASGSTNGYEQYF.

J is TRBJ1-5 and V is TRBV30; D gene unclear. The CDR3 contains 12 residues. CDR1 is GTSNPN, CDR2 SVGIG, per germline (reference sequence). With 0 bases removed from V and 3 bases from J, the gap between germline ends came to 3 bases. CDR3 nucleotides: TGTGCCTGGAGTGTACACAATCAGCCCCAGCATTTT. Its translation: CAWSVHNQPQHF.

The chain links TRBV7-2 to TRBJ2-7; the match to TRBD2 covers 12 bases. This CDR3 is built from 15 residues. Germline loops: CDR1 SGHTA, CDR2 FQGNSA. Trimming cost V 3 bases and J 2 bases; bases outside gene matches: 2. The CDR3 DNA sequence: TGTGCCAGCAGCTTTTCTAGCGGGAGGGCCTACGAGCAGTACTTC. Translated: CASSFSSGRAYEQYF. Looking up the rest from reference TRBV7-2 and TRBJ2-7 gives the full variable domain: GAGVSQSPSNKVTEKGKDVELRCDPISGHTALYWYRQSLGQGLEFLIYFQGNSAPDKSGLPSDRFSAERTGGSVSTLTIQRTQQEDSAVYLCASSFSSGRAYEQYFGPGTRLTVT.

The V and J genes are TRBV5-1 and TRBJ2-2; D not certain. V was pared by 0 bases and J by 2 bases, with 8 bases between. Germline lookup yields CDR1 SGHRS and CDR2 YFSETQ. The CDR3 is 15 amino acids. DNA of the CDR3: TGCGCCAGCAGCTTGGACAAGATTAACACCGGGGAGCTGTTTTTT. Amino acid sequence: CASSLDKINTGELFF.

The gene calls are TRBV18 and TRBJ1-4; TRBD1 aligns across 8 bases. The CDR3 extends over 16 amino acids. The V gene's germline CDR1 is KGHSH and CDR2 LQKENI. The V gene end was trimmed by 3 bases and the J gene end by 5 bases; junction bases not matched to a gene: 8. The CDR3 DNA reads as TGTGCCAGCTCACCTCCTACAGGGGGTGGAAATGAAAAACTGTTTTTT. Protein sequence: CASSPPTGGGNEKLFF.

The rearrangement links TRBV7-2 to TRBJ2-7; 7 nucleotides match TRBD2. The germline CDR1 and CDR2 sequences are SGHTA and FQGNSA. The length of the CDR3 is 17 residues. Trimming took 5 bases from V and 0 from J; bases not matched to a gene: 13. The CDR3 DNA follows: TGTGCCAGCAGCGATGGGGGGGGGTTGGTCCTCTCCTACGAGCAGTACTTC. Protein product: CASSDGGGLVLSYEQYF.

This rearrangement joins TRBV30 to TRBJ1-5, with a weak D call TRBD1 (6 bases). The ends were cut back, 5 bases at V and 3 bases at J, with 11 bases in the middle. Germline CDR1 GTSNPN, CDR2 SVGIG (reference sequence). The CDR3 consists of 13 residues. This chain's CDR3 is CAWEGGYNQPQHF. The CDR3 nucleotides are TGTGCCTGGGAGGGGGGGTACAATCAGCCCCAGCATTTT.

This clone was seen once. The chain links TRBV18 to TRBJ2-1; possible D gene TRBD1, 5 bases. The V end lost 6 bases, the J end lost 8 bases, and 17 bases lay between the germline ends. This CDR3 region has 14 residues. Germline values: CDR1 KGHSH, CDR2 LQKENI. This chain's CDR3 is CASSPAGSLDEQFF. In DNA, the CDR3 is TGTGCCAGCTCCCCAGCAGGGTCGTTAGATGAGCAGTTCTTC.

This chain links TRBV10-3 with TRBJ2-2; D unresolved. Germline V gene sequence: CDR1 ENHRY, CDR2 SYGVKD. The CDR3 covers 15 residues. V dropped 0 bases and J dropped 7 bases, with 12 bases sitting between them. The CDR3 bases are TGTGCCATCAGTGAGTCGACTGGAAAAGGCGGGGAGCTGTTTTTT. It specifies CAISESTGKGGELFF.

The chain links TRBV27 to TRBJ1-2, with a weak D call TRBD1 (5 bases). The V gene lost 5 bases and the J gene lost 6 bases, with 16 bases spanning the gap. This CDR3 spans 14 amino acids. Germline lookup yields CDR1 MNHEY and CDR2 SMNVEV (reference sequence). The CDR3 protein is CASSPGGAFNGYTF. As DNA, the CDR3 is TGTGCCAGCAGTCCCGGGGGAGCATTCAATGGCTACACCTTC.

This clone has only a few counts. V and J are TRBV13 and TRBJ2-1; TRBD1 agrees at 10 bases. CDR1 PRHDT and CDR2 FYEKMQ come from the germline V gene (reference sequence). With 5 bases clipped from V and 8 bases from J, the junction kept 12 bases outside the gene matches. The CDR3 covers 16 residues. CDR3: CASSNYRDRGSDEQFF. CDR3 coding DNA: TGTGCCAGCAGCAACTACCGGGACAGGGGTTCGGATGAGCAGTTCTTC.

This sequence joins TRBV5-1 and TRBJ2-3, with a tentative D call TRBD1 (6 bases). Trimming took off 0 bases at V and 2 bases at J, with 10 bases between the two ends. The germline CDR1 and CDR2 sequences are SGHRS and YFSETQ. The CDR3 runs 15 residues. CDR3 protein: CASSLDGQPTDTQYF. The CDR3 nucleotides are TGCGCCAGCAGCTTGGATGGACAGCCCACAGATACGCAGTATTTT.

In this sample, this clone turned up many times. This chain uses TRBV7-3 with TRBJ2-2; D gene ambiguous. Germline V gene data show CDR1 as SGHTA and CDR2 as FQGTGA. This CDR3 comprises 14 residues. The germline V and J ends were trimmed by 1 base and 1 base, with 4 bases remaining between them. The CDR3 sequence is CASSLSGNTGELFF. DNA for the CDR3: TGTGCCAGCAGCTTAAGCGGGAACACCGGGGAGCTGTTTTTT.

The chain is built from TRBV5-1 and TRBJ2-3, with D tentatively TRBD2 (6 bases). Germline-derived CDR1 and CDR2 are SGHRS and YFSETQ. Trimming took 0 bases from V and 3 from J, leaving 8 bases between them. The CDR3 totals 14 residues. This CDR3 reads CASSLDGRTDTQYF. In DNA form, the CDR3 reads TGCGCCAGCAGCTTGGACGGGAGAACAGATACGCAGTATTTT.

This rearrangement joins TRBV5-6 to TRBJ2-7, with TRBD1 as a possible D gene (5 bases). The V gene's germline CDR1 is SGHDT and CDR2 YYEEEE. The CDR3 has 13 residues. Trimming pared 1 base from V and 6 bases from J, leaving 11 bases between. As DNA, the CDR3 is TGTGCCAGCAGCTTGATTTCGGACACCGAGCAGTACTTC. Translating gives CASSLISDTEQYF.

The rearrangement links TRBV19 to TRBJ1-1, with TRBD1 as a possible D gene (6 bases). V was shortened by 5 bases and J by 3 bases, with 13 bases between the two germline ends. Germline values: CDR1 LNHDA, CDR2 SQIVND (reference sequence). The CDR3 totals 14 residues. CDR3 in amino acids: CASSWETGYTEAFF. The CDR3, as DNA: TGTGCCAGTAGTTGGGAGACAGGTTACACTGAAGCTTTCTTT. The variable domain in full, with the rest retrieved from reference TRBV19 and TRBJ1-1, is DGGITQSPKYLFRKEGQNVTLSCEQNLNHDAMYWYRQDPGQGLRLIYYSQIVNDFQKGDIAEGYSVSREKKESFPLTVTSAQKNPTAFYLCASSWETGYTEAFFGQGTRLTVV.

This clone has just one count. The V gene is TRBV6-1, the J gene TRBJ1-2; D is uncertain. Germline V gene lookup returns CDR1 MNHNS and CDR2 SASEGT. V was shortened by 6 bases and J by 5 bases, with 13 bases between the two germline ends. The CDR3 length is 13 residues. The CDR3 protein is CASRASVLYGYTF. CDR3 in DNA: TGTGCCAGCAGAGCGTCGGTGCTATATGGCTACACCTTC.

The genes are TRBV10-2 and TRBJ1-5, with TRBD1 matching over 9 bases. Germline CDR1 WSHSY, CDR2 SAAADI. There are 14 residues in the CDR3. Losses at the gene ends were 2 bases for V and 4 bases for J; bases not matched to a gene: 0. The CDR3 spells CASSEGQGNQPQHF. CDR3 nucleotide sequence: TGCGCCAGCAGTGAGGGACAGGGGAATCAGCCCCAGCATTTT.

The V gene is TRBV28, the J gene TRBJ1-5; D unclear. V was pared by 6 bases and J by 4 bases, with 7 bases between. The V gene's germline CDR1 is MDHEN and CDR2 SYDVKM. CDR3 length equals 12 residues. The CDR3 coding sequence is TGTGCCAGCAGCCCTACGAATCAGCCCCAGCATTTT. Protein sequence: CASSPTNQPQHF.

This sequence joins TRBV5-1 and TRBJ2-1, with D uncertain. The CDR3 loop spans 13 amino acids. V was shortened by 4 bases and J by 5 bases, with 10 bases between the two germline ends. Germline V CDR1 and CDR2: SGHRS, YFSETQ. The CDR3 DNA is TGCGCCAGCAGCCGCACAGATAACAATGAGCAGTTCTTC. Its translation: CASSRTDNNEQFF.

The J gene is TRBJ2-7, the V gene TRBV27, with 10 bases lining up with TRBD1. V shed 5 bases and J 4 bases; nucleotides not matched to a gene: 8. The CDR3 totals 15 residues. Looked up from germline, CDR1 is MNHEY and CDR2 is SMNVEV (reference sequence). As DNA, the CDR3 is TGTGCCAGCAGTCTCGTCCCGGGACAGGGGTACGAGCAGTACTTC. Its translation is CASSLVPGQGYEQYF.

V gene TRBV5-1 combines with J gene TRBJ2-1; no clear D. The V gene's germline CDR1 is SGHRS and CDR2 YFSETQ. V lost 2 bases to trimming and J lost 4 bases, with 13 bases between them. This CDR3 region has 15 residues. CDR3 region: CASSFATTGYNEQFF. CDR3 DNA sequence: TGCGCCAGCAGCTTCGCGACGACTGGGTACAATGAGCAGTTCTTC.

This clone showed up many times. The genes are TRBV5-1 and TRBJ2-7; 10 nucleotides agree with TRBD1. The V and J ends lost 4 bases and 4 bases, in that order; junction bases with no gene match: 8. The CDR3 sequence is 15 residues long. CDR1 is SGHRS and CDR2 is YFSETQ in the germline V gene. The CDR3: CASSHDRGLSYEQYF. The DNA for the CDR3 is TGCGCCAGCAGCCATGACAGGGGGCTAAGTTACGAGCAGTACTTC. Filled out from reference TRBV5-1 and TRBJ2-7, the complete variable domain reads KAGVTQTPRYLIKTRGQQVTLSCSPISGHRSVSWYQQTPGQGLQFLFEYFSETQRNKGNFPGRFSGRQFSNSRSEMNVSTLELGDSALYLCASSHDRGLSYEQYFGPGTRLTVT.

A few counts support this clone. This chain joins TRBV11-2 and TRBJ2-7; D is undetermined. The ends were cut back, 0 bases at V and 5 bases at J, with 8 bases in the middle. Germline V lookup: CDR1 SGHAT, CDR2 FQNNGV. There are 13 residues in the CDR3. The CDR3 spells CASSLDRANEQYF. In DNA form, the CDR3 reads TGTGCCAGCAGCTTAGATCGTGCGAACGAGCAGTACTTC.